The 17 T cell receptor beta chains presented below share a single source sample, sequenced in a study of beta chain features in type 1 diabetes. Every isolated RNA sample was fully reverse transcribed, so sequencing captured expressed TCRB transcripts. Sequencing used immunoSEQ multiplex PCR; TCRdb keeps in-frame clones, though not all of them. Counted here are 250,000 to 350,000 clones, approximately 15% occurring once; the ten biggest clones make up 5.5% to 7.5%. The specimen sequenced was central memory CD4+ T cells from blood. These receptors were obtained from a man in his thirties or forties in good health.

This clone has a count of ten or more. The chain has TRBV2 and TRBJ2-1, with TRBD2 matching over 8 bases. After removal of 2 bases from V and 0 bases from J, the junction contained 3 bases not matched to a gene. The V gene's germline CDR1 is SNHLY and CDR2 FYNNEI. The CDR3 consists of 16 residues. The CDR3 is CASSEIGTSSYNEQFF. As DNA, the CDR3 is TGTGCCAGCAGTGAAATCGGGACTAGCTCCTACAATGAGCAGTTCTTC.

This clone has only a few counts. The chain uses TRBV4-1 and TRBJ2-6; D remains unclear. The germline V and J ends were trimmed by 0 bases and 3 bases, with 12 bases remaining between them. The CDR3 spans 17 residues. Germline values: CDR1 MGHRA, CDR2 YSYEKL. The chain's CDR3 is CASSQDPIGLGANVLTF. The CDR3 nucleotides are TGCGCCAGCAGCCAAGACCCTATCGGGCTTGGGGCCAACGTCCTGACTTTC.

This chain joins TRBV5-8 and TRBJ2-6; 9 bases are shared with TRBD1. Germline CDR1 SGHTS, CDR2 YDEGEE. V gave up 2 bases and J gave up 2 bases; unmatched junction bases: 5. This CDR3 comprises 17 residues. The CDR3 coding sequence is TGTGCCAGCAGCTTTGTACAGGGGGCGGCTGGGGCCAACGTCCTGACTTTC. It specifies CASSFVQGAAGANVLTF.

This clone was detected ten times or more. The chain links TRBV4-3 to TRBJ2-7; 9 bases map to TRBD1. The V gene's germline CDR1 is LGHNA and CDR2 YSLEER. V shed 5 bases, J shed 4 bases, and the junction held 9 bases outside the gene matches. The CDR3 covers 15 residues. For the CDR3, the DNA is TGCGCCAGCAGCTACAGGGGGCGAGATGTATACGAGCAGTACGTC. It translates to CASSYRGRDVYEQYV.

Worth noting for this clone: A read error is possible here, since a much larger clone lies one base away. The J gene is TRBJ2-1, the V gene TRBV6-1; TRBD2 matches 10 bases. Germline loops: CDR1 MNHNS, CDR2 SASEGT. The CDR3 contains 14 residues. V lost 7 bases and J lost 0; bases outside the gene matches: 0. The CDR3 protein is CASTSGSSYNEQFF. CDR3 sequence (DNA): TGTGCCAGCACTAGCGGGAGCTCCTACAATGAGCAGTTCTTC.

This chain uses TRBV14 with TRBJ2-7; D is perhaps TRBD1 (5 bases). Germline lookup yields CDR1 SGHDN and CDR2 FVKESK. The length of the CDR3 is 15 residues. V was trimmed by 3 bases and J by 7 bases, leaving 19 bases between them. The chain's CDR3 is CASSQGPGRFQEQYF. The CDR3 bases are TGTGCCAGCAGCCAGGGGCCAGGGCGGTTCCAGGAGCAGTACTTC.

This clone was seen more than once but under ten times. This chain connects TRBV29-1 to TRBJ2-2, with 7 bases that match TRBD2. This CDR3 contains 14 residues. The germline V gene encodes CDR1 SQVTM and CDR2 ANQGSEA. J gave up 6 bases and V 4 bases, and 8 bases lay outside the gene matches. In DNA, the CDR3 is TGCAGCGTTGGGGTGGGAGGGGTGCCCGGGGAGCTGTTTTTT. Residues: CSVGVGGVPGELFF.

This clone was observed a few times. CDR3 protein: CASSLLDSHIPYGYTF. CDR3 nucleotides: TGTGCCAGCAGCTTGTTGGACAGCCACATTCCGTATGGCTACACCTTC. The V and J genes are TRBV5-4 and TRBJ1-2; TRBD1 might be the D (6 bases). Germline values: CDR1 SGHNT, CDR2 YYREEE (reference sequence). Trimming left V 1 base short and J 5 bases short, with 18 bases between. This CDR3 has 16 amino acids.

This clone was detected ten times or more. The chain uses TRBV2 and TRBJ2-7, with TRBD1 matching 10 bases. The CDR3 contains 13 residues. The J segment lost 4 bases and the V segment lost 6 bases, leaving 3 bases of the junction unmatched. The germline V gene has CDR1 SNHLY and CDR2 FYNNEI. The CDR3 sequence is CASRGTGVYEQYV. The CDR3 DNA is TGTGCCAGCAGGGGGACAGGGGTATACGAGCAGTACGTC.

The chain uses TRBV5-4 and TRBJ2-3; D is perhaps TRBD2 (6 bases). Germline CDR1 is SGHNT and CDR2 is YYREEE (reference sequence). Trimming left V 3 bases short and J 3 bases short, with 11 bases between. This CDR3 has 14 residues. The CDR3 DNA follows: TGTGCCAGCAGCTCCGGGAGTCGTACAGATACGCAGTATTTT. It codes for CASSSGSRTDTQYF.

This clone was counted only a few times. In DNA form, the CDR3 reads TGTGCCTGGAGTCCCACAGATACGCAGTATTTT. Protein product: CAWSPTDTQYF. J is TRBJ2-3 and V is TRBV30, with D unresolved. V was cut by 2 bases and J by 2 bases, with 2 bases left in between. CDR3 length: 11 residues. Germline loops: CDR1 GTSNPN, CDR2 SVGIG (reference sequence).

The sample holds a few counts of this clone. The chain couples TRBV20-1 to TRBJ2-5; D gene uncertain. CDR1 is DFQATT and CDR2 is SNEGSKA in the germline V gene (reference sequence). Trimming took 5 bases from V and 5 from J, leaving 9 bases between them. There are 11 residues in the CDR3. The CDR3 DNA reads TGCAGTGCTCGATATGGGGAGACCCAGTACTTC. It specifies CSARYGETQYF.

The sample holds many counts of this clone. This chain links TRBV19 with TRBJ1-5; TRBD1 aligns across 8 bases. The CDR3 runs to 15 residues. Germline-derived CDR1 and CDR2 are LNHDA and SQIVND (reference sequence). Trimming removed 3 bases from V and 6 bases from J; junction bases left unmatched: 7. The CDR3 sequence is CASSMATGGTQPQHF. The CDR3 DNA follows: TGTGCCAGTAGTATGGCTACAGGGGGGACTCAGCCCCAGCATTTT. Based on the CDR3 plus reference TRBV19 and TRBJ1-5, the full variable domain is DGGITQSPKYLFRKEGQNVTLSCEQNLNHDAMYWYRQDPGQGLRLIYYSQIVNDFQKGDIAEGYSVSREKKESFPLTVTSAQKNPTAFYLCASSMATGGTQPQHFGDGTRLSIL.

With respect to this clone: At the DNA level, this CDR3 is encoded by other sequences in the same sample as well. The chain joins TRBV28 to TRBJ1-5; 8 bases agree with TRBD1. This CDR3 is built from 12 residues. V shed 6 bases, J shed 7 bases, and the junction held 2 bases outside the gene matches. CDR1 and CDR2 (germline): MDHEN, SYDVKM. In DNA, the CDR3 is TGTGCCAGCAGACAGGGGGGACAGCCCCAGCATTTT. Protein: CASRQGGQPQHF.

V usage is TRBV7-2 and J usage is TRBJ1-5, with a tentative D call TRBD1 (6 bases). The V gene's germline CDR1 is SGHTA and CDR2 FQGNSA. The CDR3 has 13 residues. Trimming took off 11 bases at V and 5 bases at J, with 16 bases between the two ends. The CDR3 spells CAEARGRDQPQHF. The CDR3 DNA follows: TGTGCCGAAGCCAGGGGTAGGGATCAGCCCCAGCATTTT.

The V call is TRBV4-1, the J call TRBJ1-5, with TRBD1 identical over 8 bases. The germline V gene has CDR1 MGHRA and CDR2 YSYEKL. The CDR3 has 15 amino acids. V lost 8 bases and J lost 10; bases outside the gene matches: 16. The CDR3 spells CASGLDRGGLEPQHF. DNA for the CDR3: TGCGCCAGCGGTCTCGACAGGGGAGGGTTGGAACCCCAGCATTTT.

The DNA of the CDR3 is TGTGCCAGCAGTTCTAGGACAGGGCTAACCAATTCACCCCTCCACTTT. It translates to CASSSRTGLTNSPLHF. The chain joins TRBV6-5 to TRBJ1-6, with 8 bases lining up with TRBD1. The CDR3 spans 16 residues. Losses at the gene ends were 4 bases for V and 7 bases for J; bases not matched to a gene: 9. The germline V gene has CDR1 MNHEY and CDR2 SVGAGI.